The entry below describes one T cell receptor (beta chain). Which antigen it targets is not known. No qualities accompany the bases; no much larger clone lies one base away. CDR1 and CDR2 are read off the germline V gene as MDHEN and SYDVKM. At the junction V is shortened by 7 bases and J by 3 bases, with 14 bases in between. Taken from cysteine to phenylalanine, the CDR3 has 14 residues. Here the CDR3 DNA is all that survives: 42 bases in frame from base 1. The data belong to a study of regulatory T cells in long-lasting Graves disease (dated by TCRdb to the early 2020s). Regarding the complete study: In the newly diagnosed Graves' disease group, patients had been taking antithyroid drugs for less than 3 months. This study used TCR sequencing and RNA sequencing of peripheral blood to compare persistent Graves' disease patients against newly diagnosed Graves' disease patients. A total of around 33 samples were covered by TCR sequencing, comprising some 13 persistent and around 20 newly diagnosed Graves' disease patients. The study was registered as a clinical trial and conducted in China.

The library was produced with multiplex PCR. Sequencing relied on an Illumina HiSeq 4000. CDR3 regions were amplified by Arm-PCR with iRepertoire HTBI primers to construct TCR beta libraries. Before sequencing, the PCR products went through gel purification. Under the source paper's analysis protocol: Gene usage analysis of CDR3 amino acid clonotypes used the 50 to 70 TRBV and 12 to 15 TRBJ segments found across samples. Filtered high-quality paired reads were merged into contigs using COPE and FqMerger. BLAST was used to align contigs to IMGT TRBV, TRBD and TRBJ reference genes, with CDR3 defined following IMGT. Highly expanded clones were defined as clonotypes with a frequency above 0.1%. Shannon entropy was used to measure repertoire diversity, and the Gini coefficient was used to measure V-J evenness. Clonotypes shared by more than one individual were considered public. TCRdb trimmed public reads at Q25 via fastp, called clones via MiXCR and kept in-frame beta chains. Here each entry gathers all rows of one CDR3 protein and keeps the most common genes and DNA. TCRdb's processing, not the study's, gives the V and J calls here. Across this sample there are some 450,000 distinct CDR3 sequences, with around 17% seen only once. The ten largest clones take up around a tenth of the sample.

The intended sense of this specimen's time point label: newly diagnosed GD, antithyroid drugs for less than 3 months. For both TCR sequencing and RNA sequencing, RNA was extracted from PBMCs using TRIzol. The diagnosis of Graves' disease followed American Thyroid Association guidelines. The patients came from an endocrinology department in Xi'an, China. Each patient gave approximately 9.7 milliliters of peripheral blood, collected in an EDTA anticoagulant tube. Ficoll Paque Plus density gradient separation was used to isolate PBMCs, and no further T cell sorting was performed. An Agilent 2100 Bioanalyzer and agarose gel were used to check RNA quality, and a NanoDrop 2000 was used to measure RNA concentration. On the study overall, not on this receptor specifically: Peripheral blood alone was examined, since thyroid tissue, which constituted the primary lesion, could not be accessed. Only the TCR beta chain was sequenced and analyzed. The authors noted that the small sample size was a limitation that may lower accuracy. Lower TCR Shannon entropy and fewer highly expanded clones were observed in persistent Graves' disease patients than in newly diagnosed patients, which suggested clonal expansion. Persistent patients shared more public clonotypes among themselves (roughly 2,700) than newly diagnosed patients did (roughly 910). TRBV28, TRBJ1-2 and TRBJ2-5 were preferentially used in persistent disease, while TRBV20-1 and TRBJ2-1 were favored in newly diagnosed disease.

This sample also belongs to another study, concerning T cells in Graves' hyperthyroidism and ophthalmopathy. As the second publication notes: A patient counted as having stable Graves' hyperthyroidism if no progression to ophthalmopathy occurred over 18 months of follow-up. Hyperthyroidism patients were newly diagnosed, with disease duration under 2 months, and aged 18 to 65 years. The study excluded patients with uncontrolled infections, other autoimmune diseases, pregnancy or lactation. Diagnoses were established on the basis of clinical symptoms, serum thyroxine and TRAb, thyroid ultrasound, and orbital computed tomography. The TCR CDR3 was subjected to a first round of RT-PCR using the HTBI primer set and the Qiagen OneStep RT-PCR kit. Blood samples also contained most of the expanded thyroid clonotypes (frequency above 0.001), which suggests that blood repertoires may reflect thyroid immune responses. A 13 V-J signature model separated ophthalmopathy from stable hyperthyroidism, with about 90% sensitivity and about 81% specificity in cross-validation and 80%/75% in testing. In validation, the model predicted progression to ophthalmopathy a median of roughly 6.5 months before onset, with about 67% sensitivity and about 72% specificity. TCR V-J signatures able to tell the groups apart were searched for in a discovery cohort of 90 to 100 patients, of whom over 40 had Graves' ophthalmopathy and roughly 59 had stable Graves' hyperthyroidism. Prospective prediction of ophthalmopathy was tested in an independent validation cohort consisting of some 20 hyperthyroidism patients and 17 patients who later progressed to ophthalmopathy. For training and testing, the approximately 97 patients in the discovery cohort were randomly divided in a 7:3 ratio. In more than 5 Graves' hyperthyroidism patients, the study also compared T-cell repertoires from thyroid tissue with T-cell repertoires from blood. Once sampling was done, hyperthyroidism patients were given methimazole at a starting dose of 30 mg daily, whereas ophthalmopathy patients were given high-dose intravenous methylprednisolone. Libraries were constructed in a second round of multiplex PCR, after which size selection and purification were performed. Paired-end sequencing of the libraries was performed with 100 bp reads on an Illumina HiSeq2000. SOAPnuke was used to process the raw data, with reads discarded if the reads contained adapters or uncalled bases, had a mean Phred below 15, or lacked an exact constant-primer or identifier match. COPE v1.2.5 was used to merge the high-quality paired reads, and each unique nucleotide sequence was defined as a clonotype. MiTCR v1.1 was used to align clonotypes to the IMGT TRBV, TRBD and TRBJ reference segments. Only V-J combinations with frequency above 0.0001, covering 99% to 99.2% of repertoires, were analysed. A TCS score was defined as the ratio between F50 (clonal expansion) and ExV (chaos), using BLOSUM62-based TCRdist between CDR3 peptides within each V-J. Welch's t-statistics and random forest reduced fewer than 550 V-J features to under 15, which were used in a naive Bayes classifier (R e1071). Sample size was not statistically predetermined, and blinding of investigators to group allocation was not performed. According to the paper, TCR Vbeta CDR3 sequencing was carried out on over 130 peripheral blood samples, which came from around 43 ophthalmopathy, approximately 72 hyperthyroidism and roughly 17 progressor patients.

Sequences were derived from peripheral blood mononuclear cells (PBMCs), sampled at new diagnosis, from a patient treated with antithyroid drugs. The rearranged chain carries TRBV28 and TRBJ2-3; TRBD1 is a possible D gene, resting on 5 matching bases. This clonotype was obtained from a woman younger than 45 with Graves disease. Donor details come from another sample of the same person, matched by shared clones. The CDR3 reads as follows: CASNRAGRTDTQYF. The nucleotides are TGTGCCAGCAATCGGGCAGGGCGGACAGATACGCAGTATTTT.